A single sample gave rise to the 14 T cell receptor beta chains below, sequenced in a study of blood T cells in healthy people across ages. Then a second PCR, running roughly 7 to 11 cycles, was carried out with a sample-barcoded 5' primer and a J-beta primer mix. TCRdb reanalysed the 5' RACE reads using MiXCR and keeps one entry per CDR3 protein. The repertoire holds about 780,000 distinct CDR3 sequences, with about half as singletons. Sequenced: blood. These receptor sequences come from a man at least 80 years old in good health.

This clonotype has a handful of counts. A much more abundant neighbour one base away suggests this may be a read error. This CDR3 reads CASSGETSGSSHEQYF. The CDR3, as DNA: TGTGCCAGCAGCGGGGAGACTAGCGGGAGTTCCCATGAGCAGTACTTC. The V call is TRBV5-6, the J call TRBJ2-7; TRBD2 agrees at 12 bases. Germline assignment: CDR1 SGHDT and CDR2 YYEEEE. The CDR3 is made up of 16 amino acids. Losses at the gene ends were 4 bases for V and 7 bases for J; bases not matched to a gene: 12.

Remarks on this clonotype: A much larger clone lies a single base off, so this may be a read error. The chain uses TRBV24-1 and TRBJ2-1, with D perhaps TRBD1 (6 bases). Looked up from germline, CDR1 is KGHDR and CDR2 is SFDVKD. This CDR3 is built from 16 residues. The chain's CDR3 is CATSDTTGLTYDEQFF. DNA of the CDR3: TGTGCCACCAGTGATACCACAGGGTTGACCTACGATGAGCAGTTCTTC.

About this clonotype: This may come from a read error, since a much larger clone is one base off. The rearrangement uses TRBV4-2 and TRBJ2-5; D uncertain. Germline CDR1 reads LGHNA; CDR2 reads YNFKEQ. CDR3 length: 14 amino acids. CDR3 DNA: TGTGCCAGCAGCCACAGCCAGTACCAAGAGAGCCAGTACTTC. It yields the protein CASSHSQYQESQYF.

The J gene is TRBJ2-1, the V gene TRBV29-1, with D hard to call. The CDR3 consists of 16 residues. Trimming stripped 0 bases from V and 5 bases from J, with 17 bases between. CDR1 is SQVTM, CDR2 ANQGSEA, per germline. The CDR3 DNA reads as TGCAGCGTTGAAGATATTAGAAAGCGCCACGACAATGAGCAGTTCTTC. Amino acids: CSVEDIRKRHDNEQFF.

The chain couples TRBV5-1 to TRBJ2-3; D remains unclear. The V gene's germline CDR1 is SGHRS and CDR2 YFSETQ. The CDR3 consists of 14 residues. Deletions cut 0 bases from V and 4 bases from J, with 9 bases between. This CDR3 reads CASSLAVAADTQYF. The CDR3 DNA reads TGCGCCAGCAGCTTGGCGGTTGCGGCAGATACGCAGTATTTT.

In its sample, this clonotype was seen a few times. The genes are TRBV5-5 and TRBJ1-1; 7 bases line up with TRBD1. The CDR3 contains 15 residues. Germline CDR1 and CDR2: SGHKS and YYEKEE (reference sequence). The trim removed 0 bases at V and 4 bases at J, leaving 6 bases unmatched. CDR3 residues: CASSLAQGRITEAFF. The CDR3 region has the DNA TGTGCCAGCAGCTTGGCACAGGGGAGAATCACTGAAGCTTTCTTT.

This rearrangement joins TRBV20-1 to TRBJ2-3; D is unclear. CDR1 DFQATT and CDR2 SNEGSKA come from the germline V gene (reference sequence). With 5 bases removed from V and 3 bases from J, the gap between germline ends came to 12 bases. The CDR3 runs to 13 residues. The CDR3 DNA is TGCAGTGCTGTGCGGCCTGCGACAGATACGCAGTATTTT. This encodes CSAVRPATDTQYF.

J is TRBJ1-5 and V is TRBV7-2; D unclear. Trimming took off 0 bases at V and 9 bases at J, with 9 bases between the two ends. Germline V gene sequence: CDR1 SGHTA, CDR2 FQGNSA. This CDR3 has 13 amino acids. The chain's CDR3 is CASSLASQSPQHF. The CDR3, as DNA: TGTGCCAGCAGCTTAGCATCCCAGTCGCCCCAGCATTTT.

This chain links TRBV11-2 with TRBJ2-7; 8 bases are shared with TRBD1. V lost 5 bases, J lost 3 bases, and 12 bases stayed unmatched. Germline V gene lookup returns CDR1 SGHAT and CDR2 FQNNGV. The CDR3 contains 16 residues. Here the CDR3 reads CASSQGAAIPIYEQYF. CDR3 nucleotides: TGTGCCAGCAGCCAGGGGGCTGCTATCCCCATCTACGAGCAGTACTTC. The whole variable domain, remainder taken from reference TRBV11-2 and TRBJ2-7, is EAGVAQSPRYKIIEKRQSVAFWCNPISGHATLYWYQQILGQGPKLLIQFQNNGVVDDSQLPKDRFSAERLKGVDSTLKIQPAKLEDSAVYLCASSQGAAIPIYEQYFGPGTRLTVT.

CDR3 sequence reads: CASSPAGLGGNEQFF. The CDR3, as DNA: TGTGCCAGCAGCCCCGCGGGACTAGGTGGAAATGAGCAGTTCTTC. The V gene is TRBV7-2, the J gene TRBJ2-1, with 8 bases identical to TRBD2. Germline V gene data show CDR1 as SGHTA and CDR2 as FQGNSA. J was trimmed by 7 bases and V by 5 bases; bases with no gene match: 10. The CDR3 has 15 residues.

V gene TRBV12-3 or TRBV12-4 combines with J gene TRBJ1-3; D possibly corresponds to TRBD1 (5 bases). This CDR3 has 14 residues. With 5 bases removed from V and 0 bases from J, the gap between germline ends came to 8 bases. Here the CDR3 DNA reads TGTGCCAGCAGTCGAGGGGCCTCTGGAAACACCATATATTTT. Translated, it gives CASSRGASGNTIYF.

This clonotype was seen a few times. The J gene is TRBJ2-7, the V gene TRBV7-3; 14 bases fit TRBD2. The CDR3 totals 15 residues. Germline loops: CDR1 SGHTA, CDR2 FQGTGA. The trim removed 0 bases at V and 7 bases at J, leaving 2 bases unmatched. The CDR3 is CASSLTGLAGEEQYF. In nucleotides, the CDR3 is TGTGCCAGCAGCTTAACGGGACTAGCGGGAGAAGAGCAGTACTTC. The variable domain in full, completed from reference TRBV7-3 and TRBJ2-7, reads GAGVSQTPSNKVTEKGKYVELRCDPISGHTALYWYRQSLGQGPEFLIYFQGTGAADDSGLPNDRFFAVRPEGSVSTLKIQRTERGDSAVYLCASSLTGLAGEEQYFGPGTRLTVT.

The sample holds many counts of this clonotype. As DNA, the CDR3 is TGCAGCGTTGAAAAGGTAGCGGGAGCGACAGATACGCAGTATTTT. Amino acid sequence: CSVEKVAGATDTQYF. The chain links TRBV29-1 to TRBJ2-3; 9 bases agree with TRBD2. The CDR3 spans 15 residues. V trimming: 2 bases; J trimming: 3 bases; junction bases outside the gene matches: 6. Germline loops: CDR1 SQVTM, CDR2 ANQGSEA.

V gene TRBV28 combines with J gene TRBJ2-2, with D possibly TRBD2 on 6 matching bases. Trimming stripped 6 bases from V and 3 bases from J, with 11 bases between. The CDR3 contains 14 residues. Germline V gives CDR1 MDHEN, CDR2 SYDVKM. CDR3 sequence (DNA): TGTGCCAGCAGCTCCGGGAGCTACACCGGGGAGCTGTTTTTT. This encodes CASSSGSYTGELFF.